These T cell receptor beta chains were read from a single sample in a study of blood T cell repertoires in COVID-19. Some clones are missing from TCRdb's copy, which holds only in-frame ones; the method was immunoSEQ multiplex PCR. This sample has 250,000 to 300,000 clones, with approximately 85% found just once. What was sequenced was peripheral blood. These receptors all come from a man aged 50 to 60 with active or convalescent COVID-19. Both conserved end residues are part of each CDR3. The D gene is left open where the match is weak. Not all rows give a size; the values are once, few, many and, for expanded clones, a class.

abundance	v_gene	j_gene	d_gene	CDR3aa	CDR3nt
.	TRBV28	TRBJ2-7	.	CASSLPRPLGSNEQYF	TGTGCCAGCAGTTTACCCCGCCCACTCGGGAGTAACGAGCAGTACTTC
.	TRBV27	TRBJ2-1	.	CASSPGKNEQFF	TGTGCCAGCTCCCCAGGGAAGAATGAGCAGTTCTTC
.	TRBV10-3	TRBJ2-1	TRBD2	CATSGGSYGEQFF	TGTGCCACTAGCGGAGGCTCCTACGGGGAGCAGTTCTTC
.	TRBV7-9	TRBJ1-2	.	CASSFLTWGYTF	TGTGCCAGCAGCTTCCTGACATGGGGCTACACCTTC
once	TRBV9	TRBJ1-4	TRBD1	CASSVAPTGVEEKLFF	TGTGCCAGCAGCGTAGCGCCGACAGGGGTAGAGGAAAAACTGTTTTTT
.	TRBV25-1	TRBJ2-1	.	CASSGGQGGYNEQFF	TGTGCCAGCAGTGGGGGTCAGGGGGGCTACAATGAGCAGTTCTTC
.	TRBV6-2/TRBV6-3	TRBJ1-1	TRBD1	CASSYSGTGMNTEAFF	TGTGCCAGCAGTTACTCTGGGACAGGGATGAACACTGAAGCTTTCTTT
.	TRBV18	TRBJ2-3	TRBD2	CASSRGLAGGSSTDTQYF	TGTGCCAGCTCACGCGGACTAGCGGGAGGGTCTAGCACAGATACGCAGTATTTT
.	TRBV7-9	TRBJ2-2	TRBD2	CASSRRLAGGSGELFF	TGTGCCAGCAGCCGCCGACTAGCGGGAGGGTCCGGGGAGCTGTTTTTT
.	TRBV10-2	TRBJ2-1	TRBD2	CASSPGTSGRVDNEQFF	TGCGCCAGCAGTCCCGGGACTAGCGGGAGGGTTGACAATGAGCAGTTCTTC
.	TRBV11-1	TRBJ1-4	.	CASSLRTAVNEKLFF	TGTGCCAGCAGCCTAAGGACAGCAGTTAATGAAAAACTGTTTTTT
.	TRBV5-1	TRBJ2-7	.	CASSLQGGREQYF	TGCGCCAGCAGCTTACAGGGGGGGCGCGAGCAGTACTTC
.	TRBV19	TRBJ2-2	TRBD1	CASRGQGEVLTGELFF	TGTGCCAGTAGGGGACAGGGGGAAGTTCTGACCGGGGAGCTGTTTTTT
few	TRBV19	TRBJ2-7	.	CASSTRQGGGGYEQYF	TGTGCCAGTAGTACACGACAGGGAGGAGGAGGCTACGAGCAGTACTTC
.	TRBV14	TRBJ2-7	TRBD1	CASSQDRGQVAGQYEQYF	TGTGCCAGCAGCCAGGACAGGGGGCAGGTAGCGGGACAATACGAGCAGTACTTC
.	TRBV27	TRBJ1-6	.	CASARKSTRDTSRSPLHF	TGTGCCAGCGCCAGAAAATCAACCCGGGACACGTCGAGGTCACCCCTCCACTTT
.	TRBV7-8	TRBJ1-3	.	CASSLVARQSSGNTIYF	TGTGCCAGCAGCTTAGTAGCTAGGCAGTCCTCTGGAAACACCATATATTTT
once	TRBV5-4	TRBJ1-2	TRBD1	CASSSAPTGGSGYTF	TGTGCCAGCAGCTCAGCGCCGACAGGGGGGTCAGGCTACACCTTC
.	TRBV5-4	TRBJ2-7	TRBD2	CASSHGTSYEQYF	TGTGCCAGCAGCCACGGGACTAGCTACGAGCAGTACTTC
.	TRBV2	TRBJ1-1	TRBD1	CASRTGQGYTEAFF	TGTGCCAGCAGGACAGGACAGGGGTACACTGAAGCTTTCTTT
.	TRBV19	TRBJ1-1	.	CASSMAGALLEAFF	TGTGCCAGTAGTATGGCAGGGGCGCTTCTTGAAGCTTTCTTT
.	TRBV2	TRBJ2-2	.	CASSERAGGRTASEELFF	TGTGCCAGCAGTGAAAGGGCTGGAGGCAGGACCGCCTCGGAGGAGCTGTTTTTT
.	TRBV12-3/TRBV12-4	TRBJ1-5	.	CASSGGANQPQHF	TGTGCCAGCAGTGGCGGGGCCAATCAGCCCCAGCATTTT
.	TRBV7-2	TRBJ1-1	.	CASSSHGTGGEAFF	TGTGCCAGCAGCTCACATGGGACGGGAGGAGAAGCTTTCTTT
.	TRBV9	TRBJ2-7	.	CASSESPGGNGAYEQYF	TGTGCCAGCAGCGAGTCCCCGGGCGGGAACGGGGCCTACGAGCAGTACTTC
few	TRBV3-1/TRBV3-2	TRBJ1-3	.	CASRAGRSGNTIYF	TGTGCCAGCAGGGCAGGGCGCTCTGGAAACACCATATATTTT
.	TRBV5-1	TRBJ2-1	.	CASSSRTRAINEQFF	TGCGCCAGCAGCTCGCGGACAAGGGCTATCAATGAGCAGTTCTTC
.	TRBV30	TRBJ2-7	.	CAWGGRLATDEQYF	TGTGCCTGGGGAGGACGGCTAGCGACCGACGAGCAGTACTTC
.	TRBV7-2	TRBJ2-5	.	CASSPKETQYF	TGTGCCAGCAGCCCCAAAGAGACCCAGTACTTC
.	TRBV5-1	TRBJ1-3	.	CASSPREFGNTIYF	TGCGCCAGCAGCCCGAGGGAGTTTGGAAACACCATATATTTT
once	TRBV3-1/TRBV3-2	TRBJ1-1	.	CASSALPGDTEAFF	TGTGCCAGCAGCGCCCTGCCAGGGGACACTGAAGCTTTCTTT
.	TRBV10-2	TRBJ2-1	.	CASSDTWSSYNEQFF	TGCGCCAGCAGTGACACTTGGAGCTCCTACAATGAGCAGTTCTTC
.	TRBV28	TRBJ2-1	TRBD2	CASSLGLAGGPGQFF	TGTGCCAGCAGTTTGGGTCTAGCGGGAGGGCCTGGGCAGTTCTTC
.	TRBV4-1	TRBJ1-4	TRBD1	CASSQTYQGATNEKLFF	TGCGCCAGCAGCCAAACATACCAGGGGGCAACTAATGAAAAACTGTTTTTT
.	TRBV9	TRBJ2-3	.	CASSAEAGTDTQYF	TGTGCCAGCAGCGCAGAGGCGGGGACAGATACGCAGTATTTT
.	TRBV2	TRBJ2-1	.	CASSPPGRLDNEQFF	TGTGCCAGCAGCCCCCCCGGGAGATTAGACAATGAGCAGTTCTTC
.	TRBV13	TRBJ1-1	TRBD1	CASSSITGGITEAFF	TGTGCCAGCAGCTCGATCACAGGGGGCATCACTGAAGCTTTCTTT
.	TRBV4-1	TRBJ2-2	.	CASSPGADGELFF	TGCGCCAGCAGCCCCGGAGCCGACGGGGAGCTGTTTTTT
.	TRBV10-3	TRBJ1-5	.	CAISEGQYSNQPQHF	TGTGCCATCAGTGAGGGACAGTATAGCAATCAGCCCCAGCATTTT
.	TRBV5-4	TRBJ2-1	TRBD2	CASSLASGSGEQFF	TGTGCCAGCAGCTTAGCTAGCGGGAGCGGGGAGCAGTTCTTC
.	TRBV5-1	TRBJ1-5	.	CASSLEPGATQHF	TGCGCCAGCAGCCTAGAGCCAGGGGCAACACAGCATTTT
.	TRBV20-1	TRBJ1-1	.	CSARGHMGAFF	TGCAGTGCTAGAGGGCACATGGGCGCTTTCTTT
.	TRBV28	TRBJ1-2	.	CASSIQFYGYTF	TGTGCCAGCAGTATTCAGTTCTATGGCTACACCTTC
.	TRBV9	TRBJ2-2	.	CASSGTGRANTGELFF	TGTGCCAGCAGCGGAACAGGGCGTGCGAACACCGGGGAGCTGTTTTTT
.	TRBV9	TRBJ2-3	.	CASSVGLFTDTQYF	TGTGCCAGCAGCGTAGGGCTTTTCACAGATACGCAGTATTTT
once	TRBV11-2	TRBJ1-3	.	CASSLEPGGNTIYF	TGTGCCAGCAGCTTAGAACCAGGCGGAAACACCATATATTTT
few	TRBV7-2	TRBJ2-5	TRBD2	CASSLGLAGGGWYETQYF	TGTGCCAGCAGCTTAGGACTAGCGGGAGGCGGTTGGTATGAGACCCAGTACTTC
.	TRBV19	TRBJ2-1	.	CASSPTGLYNEQFF	TGTGCCAGTAGTCCGACAGGACTCTACAATGAGCAGTTCTTC
.	TRBV24-1	TRBJ1-5	.	CATLDRNQPQHF	TGTGCCACATTAGACAGAAATCAGCCCCAGCATTTT